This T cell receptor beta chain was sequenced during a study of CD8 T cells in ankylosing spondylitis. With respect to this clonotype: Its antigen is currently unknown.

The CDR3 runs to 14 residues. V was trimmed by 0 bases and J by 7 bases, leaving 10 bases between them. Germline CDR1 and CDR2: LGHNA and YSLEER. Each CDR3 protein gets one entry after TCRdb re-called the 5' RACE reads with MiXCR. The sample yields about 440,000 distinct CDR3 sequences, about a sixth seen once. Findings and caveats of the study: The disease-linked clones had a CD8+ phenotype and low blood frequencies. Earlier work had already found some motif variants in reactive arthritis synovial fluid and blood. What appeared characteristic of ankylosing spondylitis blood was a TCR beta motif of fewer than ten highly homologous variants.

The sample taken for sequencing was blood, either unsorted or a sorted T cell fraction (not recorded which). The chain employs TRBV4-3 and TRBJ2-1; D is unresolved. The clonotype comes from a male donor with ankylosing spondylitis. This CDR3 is CASSQEFGINEQFF. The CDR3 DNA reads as TGCGCCAGCAGCCAAGAATTTGGGATTAATGAGCAGTTCTTC.